Below, 22 T cell receptor beta chains from the same sample are listed, as sequenced in a study of T-cell memory formation after mild COVID-19. TCRdb redid the calling of the 5' RACE reads with MiXCR, one entry per CDR3 protein. The table has hundreds of thousands of distinct CDR3 sequences, 18% seen once. Sequenced input: PBMCs or a T cell subset sorted from them (not recorded which). The origin of the receptors is an adult woman who had mild COVID-19 (a few samples of this study predate the infection). Cell type and time point are not known.

V gene TRBV7-2 combines with J gene TRBJ1-6; D possibly corresponds to TRBD1 (6 bases). The germline V gene has CDR1 SGHTA and CDR2 FQGNSA. The CDR3 is 17 amino acids. Trimming cost V 5 bases and J 2 bases, with 16 bases left between them. The CDR3, as DNA: TGTGCCAGCAGCCTCCGGGGGCAGGGACCCTATAATTCACCCCTCCACTTT. It is translated as CASSLRGQGPYNSPLHF.

V is TRBV5-4 and J is TRBJ2-1; a weak D match, TRBD2 (7 bases). Germline V gene lookup returns CDR1 SGHNT and CDR2 YYREEE (reference sequence). This CDR3 has 16 amino acids. Trimming took 4 bases from V and 4 from J, leaving 18 bases between them. CDR3 protein: CASSPRGSGGYNEQFF. For the CDR3, the DNA is TGTGCCAGCAGCCCAAGGGGGTCGGGGGGATACAATGAGCAGTTCTTC.

This clonotype was detected only a few times. CDR3 sequence (DNA): TGTGCCAGCAGCAGCACAGGGAGTCGAGCGATTTCACCCCTCCACTTT. Protein product: CASSSTGSRAISPLHF. The rearrangement joins TRBV7-6 to TRBJ1-6; tentative D call: TRBD1 (6 bases). CDR3 length: 16 amino acids. Trimming removed 5 bases at V and 9 bases at J, with 20 bases between. Germline assignment: CDR1 SGHVS and CDR2 FNYEAQ.

This clonotype was found a few times. The chain joins TRBV20-1 to TRBJ2-2; D remains ambiguous. The V end was cut by 1 base, the J end by 3 bases, with 6 bases between. Germline V gene sequence: CDR1 DFQATT, CDR2 SNEGSKA (reference sequence). This CDR3 comprises 13 residues. CDR3 residues: CSARVTYTGELFF. The CDR3 nucleotides are TGCAGTGCTAGAGTAACCTACACCGGGGAGCTGTTTTTT.

The chain links TRBV6-5 to TRBJ1-5; D is ambiguous. This CDR3 region has 18 residues. CDR1 and CDR2 from the germline V gene are MNHEY and SVGAGI. Trimming took 2 bases from V and 7 from J, leaving 24 bases between them. The CDR3 here is CASSYLRRERPSAQPQHF. Written as DNA, the CDR3 is TGTGCCAGCAGTTACCTCCGTAGGGAAAGACCCTCGGCCCAGCCCCAGCATTTT.

This clonotype was counted at least ten times. The gene calls are TRBV5-1 and TRBJ2-1; D assignment may be TRBD1 or TRBD2 (6 bases each). The CDR3 covers 15 residues. With 5 bases removed from V and 0 bases from J, the gap between germline ends came to 12 bases. CDR1 and CDR2 from the germline V gene are SGHRS and YFSETQ. The CDR3 DNA reads as TGCGCCAGCAGGGTGGGGGGCAGCTCCTACAATGAGCAGTTCTTC. Protein: CASRVGGSSYNEQFF.

The V call is TRBV20-1, the J call TRBJ2-5, with 7 bases identical to TRBD1. Trimming cost V 6 bases and J 2 bases; bases outside gene matches: 9. The CDR3 totals 14 residues. Germline loops: CDR1 DFQATT, CDR2 SNEGSKA (reference sequence). The CDR3 region has the DNA TGCAGTGCCCAAGCCCCGACAGGGCAAGAGACCCAGTACTTC. Amino acid sequence: CSAQAPTGQETQYF.

V is TRBV6-5 and J is TRBJ2-3; 8 nucleotides agree with TRBD2. V lost 2 bases, J lost 3 bases, and 7 bases stayed unmatched. CDR1 and CDR2 from the germline V gene are MNHEY and SVGAGI. The CDR3 has 16 residues. CDR3 bases: TGTGCCAGCAGTTACGCGGGGGGTAGCCGGACAGATACGCAGTATTTT. Translating gives CASSYAGGSRTDTQYF.

The rearrangement uses TRBV7-9 and TRBJ1-5; a possible D gene is TRBD1 (6 bases). The germline gives CDR1 SEHNR, CDR2 FQNEAQ (reference sequence). V was shortened by 3 bases and J by 11 bases, with 14 bases between the two germline ends. This CDR3 contains 13 residues. The CDR3 here is CASSFAPQGSQHF. In nucleotides, the CDR3 is TGTGCCAGCAGCTTCGCACCTCAGGGGTCCCAGCATTTT. Full variable domain (missing parts from reference TRBV7-9 and TRBJ1-5): DTGVSQNPRHKITKRGQNVTFRCDPISEHNRLYWYRQTLGQGPEFLTYFQNEAQLEKSRLLSDRFSAERPKGSFSTLEIQRTEQGDSAMYLCASSFAPQGSQHFGDGTRLSIL.

This clonotype was recorded a few times. The rearrangement joins TRBV7-8 to TRBJ2-7; D perhaps matches TRBD2 (5 bases). Per the germline V gene, CDR1 is SGHVS and CDR2 is FQNEAQ. CDR3 length: 15 amino acids. V lost 4 bases, J lost 7 bases, and 20 bases lay in between. DNA of the CDR3: TGTGCCAGCAGCTCCTCCGGACTGGGAGTGATGGAGCAGTACTTC. This encodes CASSSSGLGVMEQYF.

This clonotype was seen more than once but under ten times. The V call is TRBV12-3 or TRBV12-4, the J call TRBJ2-1, with 10 bases that match TRBD2. The CDR3 is 15 residues long. V lost 3 bases, J lost 7 bases, and 6 bases stayed unmatched. In DNA, the CDR3 is TGTGCCAGCAGTTTTCGTCTAGCGGGAGTTAATGAGCAGTTCTTC. Translating it yields CASSFRLAGVNEQFF.

The chain is built from TRBV11-3 and TRBJ2-1; D uncertain. This CDR3 has 15 residues. The ends were cut back, 0 bases at V and 6 bases at J, with 12 bases in the middle. CDR1 SGHNT and CDR2 YENEEA come from the germline V gene. CDR3 nucleotide sequence: TGTGCCAGCAGCTTAGATAAACTCCAGGCCAATGAGCAGTTCTTC. This codes for CASSLDKLQANEQFF.

This clonotype was detected a few times. The chain couples TRBV5-1 to TRBJ2-3; 14 bases line up with TRBD2. Germline CDR1 and CDR2: SGHRS and YFSETQ. The junction had 14 bases not matched to a gene; V was cut back by 3 bases and J by 2 bases. This CDR3 spans 20 amino acids. The CDR3: CASSSTGLAGALPYTDTQYF. CDR3 bases: TGCGCCAGCAGCTCGACGGGACTAGCGGGGGCCCTTCCTTACACAGATACGCAGTATTTT.

V gene TRBV7-8 combines with J gene TRBJ1-2, with D maybe TRBD1 (6 bases). CDR1 and CDR2 (germline): SGHVS, FQNEAQ. The CDR3 is made up of 15 amino acids. V was trimmed by 3 bases and J by 8 bases, leaving 19 bases between them. This CDR3 reads CASSFGPFQGRGYTF. The CDR3 bases are TGTGCCAGCAGCTTCGGGCCATTCCAGGGGCGGGGCTACACCTTC.

This clonotype appeared a few times. The V call is TRBV4-2, the J call TRBJ2-5; D gene uncertain. The CDR3 is 14 residues long. Between the trimmed V and J ends, which lost 1 base and 7 bases, there was a span of 13 bases. Germline CDR1 and CDR2: LGHNA and YNFKEQ. The CDR3 is CASSQGPDPGTQYF. The CDR3 nucleotides are TGTGCCAGCAGCCAAGGCCCCGACCCGGGGACCCAGTACTTC.

V is TRBV24-1 and J is TRBJ2-1, with TRBD1 matching over 7 bases. The length of the CDR3 is 16 residues. Germline lookup yields CDR1 KGHDR and CDR2 SFDVKD. With V trimmed by 5 bases and J by 5 bases, 11 bases remained unmatched. The CDR3: CATSAWGTETHNEQFF. DNA of the CDR3: TGTGCCACCAGTGCCTGGGGGACAGAAACCCACAATGAGCAGTTCTTC.

This clonotype occurred a few times. The rearrangement joins TRBV12-3 or TRBV12-4 to TRBJ2-7; no clear D. The CDR3 consists of 13 residues. V gave up 5 bases and J gave up 4 bases, with 12 bases separating them. The CDR3 nucleotides read TGTGCCAGCAGTCTCCCAGCCAGATACGAGCAGTACTTC. It encodes CASSLPARYEQYF.

V and J are TRBV5-5 and TRBJ2-5, with D perhaps matching TRBD2 (7 bases). This CDR3 is 14 amino acids long. Germline V CDR1 and CDR2: SGHKS, YYEKEE (reference sequence). V was clipped by 4 bases and J by 1 base, with 11 bases between them. CDR3: CASSRRGGQETQYF. The CDR3 nucleotides read TGTGCCAGCAGCCGAAGGGGGGGCCAAGAGACCCAGTACTTC. Based on the CDR3 plus reference TRBV5-5 and TRBJ2-5, the full variable domain is DAGVTQSPTHLIKTRGQQVTLRCSPISGHKSVSWYQQVLGQGPQFIFQYYEKEERGRGNFPDRFSARQFPNYSSELNVNALLLGDSALYLCASSRRGGQETQYFGPGTRLLVL.

This clonotype was counted a few times. V usage is TRBV20-1 and J usage is TRBJ2-1; the D call may be TRBD1 or TRBD2 (7 bases each). Germline V gives CDR1 DFQATT, CDR2 SNEGSKA (reference sequence). V was pared by 5 bases and J by 4 bases, with 18 bases between. The CDR3 consists of 15 residues. The CDR3 bases are TGCAGTGCTCCAGGGAGGGCAGGGGGTTACAATGAGCAGTTCTTC. This sequence encodes CSAPGRAGGYNEQFF.

V is TRBV12-3 or TRBV12-4 and J is TRBJ2-2; 13 bases are a match to TRBD2. V shed 2 bases and J 6 bases; nucleotides not matched to a gene: 3. The CDR3 is made up of 16 amino acids. The CDR3 region is CASSLTSGGASGELFF. In nucleotides, the CDR3 is TGTGCCAGCAGTTTAACTAGCGGGGGGGCTTCCGGGGAGCTGTTTTTT.

This clonotype was seen only a few times. This chain joins TRBV9 and TRBJ2-1, with TRBD2 identical over 8 bases. This CDR3 has 15 residues. The junction had 2 bases not matched to a gene; V was cut back by 3 bases and J by 0 bases. Per germline, CDR1 SGDLS and CDR2 YYNGEE. DNA of the CDR3: TGTGCCAGCAGCGAGGGGACTAGCTCCTACAATGAGCAGTTCTTC. Encoded protein: CASSEGTSSYNEQFF.

The chain combines TRBV6-6 with TRBJ2-2; 8 bases map to TRBD1. There are 15 residues in the CDR3. V lost 7 bases and J lost 3; bases outside the gene matches: 7. Germline CDR1 and CDR2: MNHNY and SVGAGI (reference sequence). The CDR3 region has the DNA TGTGCCAGCATCCGTTGGGGACAGGACACCGGGGAGCTGTTTTTT. Residues: CASIRWGQDTGELFF.